This T cell receptor beta chain derives from a study of blood T cell repertoires in COVID-19. Germline CDR1 MDHEN, CDR2 SYDVKM. V lost 6 bases to trimming and J lost 5 bases, with 17 bases between them. This CDR3 contains 15 residues. This clone was seen only a few times. Per the original data handling: Scientists estimated how many nucleated cells there were by amplifying reference gene primers. Sequencing was performed with immunoSEQ multiplex PCR; in TCRdb, only in-frame clones are kept and a portion is missing. Clonal size and the V and J genes are those of that table, whereas D and trimming came from the DNA. The data hold 140,000 or so clones, with 65% to 85% observed a single time.

The chain links TRBV28 to TRBJ1-5; possibly TRBD1 for D (5 bases). The sample consisted of peripheral blood. This receptor was taken from a human donor in a cohort sampled during active COVID-19. CDR3 DNA sequence: TGTGCCAGCAGCCTGGGGAGGGGAGGGTATCAGCCCCAGCATTTT. Its protein is CASSLGRGGYQPQHF.